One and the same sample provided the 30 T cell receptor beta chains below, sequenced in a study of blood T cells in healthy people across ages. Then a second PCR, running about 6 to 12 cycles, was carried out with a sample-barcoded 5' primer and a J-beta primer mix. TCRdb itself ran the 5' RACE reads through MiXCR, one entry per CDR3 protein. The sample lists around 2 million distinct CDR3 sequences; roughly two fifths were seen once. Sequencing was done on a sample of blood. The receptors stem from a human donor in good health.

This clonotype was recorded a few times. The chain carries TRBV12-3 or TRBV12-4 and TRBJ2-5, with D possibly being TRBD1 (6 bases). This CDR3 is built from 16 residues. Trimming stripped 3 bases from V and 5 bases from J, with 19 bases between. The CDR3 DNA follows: TGTGCCAGCAGTTTCCTAACATCAGGGGAGAAGGAGACCCAGTACTTC. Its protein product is CASSFLTSGEKETQYF.

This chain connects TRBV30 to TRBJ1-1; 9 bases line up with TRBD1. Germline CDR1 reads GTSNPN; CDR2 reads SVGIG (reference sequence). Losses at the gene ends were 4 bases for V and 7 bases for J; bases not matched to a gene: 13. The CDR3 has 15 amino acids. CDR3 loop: CAWIFAGGQGFEAFF. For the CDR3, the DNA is TGTGCCTGGATATTCGCCGGCGGACAGGGGTTTGAAGCTTTCTTT.

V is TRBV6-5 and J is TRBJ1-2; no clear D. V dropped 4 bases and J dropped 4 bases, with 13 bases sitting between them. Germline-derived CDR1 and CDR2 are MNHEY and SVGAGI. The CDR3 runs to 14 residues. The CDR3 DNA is TGTGCCAGCAGTTCTGATCTCATGCTCTATGGCTACACCTTC. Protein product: CASSSDLMLYGYTF.

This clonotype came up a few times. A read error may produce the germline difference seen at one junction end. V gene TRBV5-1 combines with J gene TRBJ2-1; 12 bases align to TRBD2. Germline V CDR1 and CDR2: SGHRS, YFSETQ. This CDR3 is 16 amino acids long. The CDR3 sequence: CASSGRLAGAHNKQFF. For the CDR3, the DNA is TGCGCCAGCAGCGGAAGACTAGCGGGGGCCCACAATAAGCAGTTCTTC.

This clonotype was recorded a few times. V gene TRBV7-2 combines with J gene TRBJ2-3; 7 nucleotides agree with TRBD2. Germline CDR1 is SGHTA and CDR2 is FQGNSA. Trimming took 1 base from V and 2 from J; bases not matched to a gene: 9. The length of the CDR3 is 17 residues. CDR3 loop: CASSLVFGGDYTDTQYF. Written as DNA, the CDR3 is TGTGCCAGCAGCTTAGTGTTTGGCGGGGACTACACAGATACGCAGTATTTT.

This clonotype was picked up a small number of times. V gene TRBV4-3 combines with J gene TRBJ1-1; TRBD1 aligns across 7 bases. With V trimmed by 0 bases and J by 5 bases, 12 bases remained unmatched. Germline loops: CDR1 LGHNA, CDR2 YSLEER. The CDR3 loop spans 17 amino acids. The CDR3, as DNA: TGCGCCAGCAGCCAAGACGGGACAGCCCAGACGGGGACTGAAGCTTTCTTT. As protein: CASSQDGTAQTGTEAFF.

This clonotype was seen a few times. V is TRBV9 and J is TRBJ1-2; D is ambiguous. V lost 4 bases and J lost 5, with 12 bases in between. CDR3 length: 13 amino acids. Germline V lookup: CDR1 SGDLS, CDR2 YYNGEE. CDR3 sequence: CASSPSRDYGYTF. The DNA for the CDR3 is TGTGCCAGCAGCCCCTCGCGAGATTATGGCTACACCTTC.

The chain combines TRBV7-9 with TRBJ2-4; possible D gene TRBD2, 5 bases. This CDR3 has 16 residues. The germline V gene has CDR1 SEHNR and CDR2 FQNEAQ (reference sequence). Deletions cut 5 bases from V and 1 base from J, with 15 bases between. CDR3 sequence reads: CASSPSGVQAKNIQYF. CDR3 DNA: TGTGCCAGCAGCCCTTCCGGGGTACAGGCCAAAAACATTCAGTACTTC.

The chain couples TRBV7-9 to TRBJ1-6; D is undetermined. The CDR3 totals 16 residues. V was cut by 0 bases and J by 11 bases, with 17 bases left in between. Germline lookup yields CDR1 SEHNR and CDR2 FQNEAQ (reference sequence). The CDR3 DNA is TGTGCCAGCAGCTTAGCGCGGGGAGAAGTACCACCACCCCTCCACTTT. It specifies CASSLARGEVPPPLHF.

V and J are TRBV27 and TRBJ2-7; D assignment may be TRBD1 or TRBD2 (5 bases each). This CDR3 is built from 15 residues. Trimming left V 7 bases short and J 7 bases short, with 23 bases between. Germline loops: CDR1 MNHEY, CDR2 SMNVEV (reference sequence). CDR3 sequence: CASKPSGPGSGEQYF. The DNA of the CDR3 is TGTGCCAGCAAACCATCGGGGCCGGGGTCAGGGGAGCAGTACTTC.

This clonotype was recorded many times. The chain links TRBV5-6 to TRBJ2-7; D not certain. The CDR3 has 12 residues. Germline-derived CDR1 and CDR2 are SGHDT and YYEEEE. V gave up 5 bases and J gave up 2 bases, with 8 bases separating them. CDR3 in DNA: TGTGCCAGCAGTTTAAGGACCTACGAGCAGTACTTC. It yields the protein CASSLRTYEQYF.

The CDR3 nucleotides read TGTGCCAGCAGAGGACACTGGAACACTGAAGCTTTCTTT. It is translated as CASRGHWNTEAFF. The V gene is TRBV27, the J gene TRBJ1-1; perhaps TRBD1 as D (5 bases). Germline CDR1 is MNHEY and CDR2 is SMNVEV (reference sequence). CDR3 length: 13 residues. The ends were cut back, 6 bases at V and 1 base at J, with 9 bases in the middle.

This CDR3 reads CASIRLAGGPAQETQYF. The CDR3 DNA follows: TGTGCCAGCATTAGACTAGCGGGGGGGCCAGCCCAAGAGACCCAGTACTTC. The chain employs TRBV2 and TRBJ2-5; TRBD2 matches 14 bases. V was clipped by 7 bases and J by 1 base; unmatched bases: 8. This CDR3 comprises 17 residues. The germline CDR1 and CDR2 sequences are SNHLY and FYNNEI. Filled out from reference TRBV2 and TRBJ2-5, the complete variable domain reads EPEVTQTPSHQVTQMGQEVILRCVPISNHLYFYWYRQILGQKVEFLVSFYNNEISEKSEIFDDQFSVERPDGSNFTLKIRSTKLEDSAMYFCASIRLAGGPAQETQYFGPGTRLLVL.

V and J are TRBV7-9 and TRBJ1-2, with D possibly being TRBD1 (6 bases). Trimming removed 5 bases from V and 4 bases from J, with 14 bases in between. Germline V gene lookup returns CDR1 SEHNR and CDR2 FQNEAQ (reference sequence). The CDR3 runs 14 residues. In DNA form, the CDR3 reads TGTGCCAGCAGCCCGGCAGGGGCCCCCTATGGCTACACCTTC. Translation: CASSPAGAPYGYTF.

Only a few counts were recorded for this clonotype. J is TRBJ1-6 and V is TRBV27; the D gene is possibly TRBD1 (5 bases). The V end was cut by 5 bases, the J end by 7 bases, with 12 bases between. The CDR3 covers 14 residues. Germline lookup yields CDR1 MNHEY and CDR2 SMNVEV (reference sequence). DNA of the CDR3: TGTGCCAGCAGTAGGGGCGGACAAAATTCACCCCTCCACTTT. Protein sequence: CASSRGGQNSPLHF.

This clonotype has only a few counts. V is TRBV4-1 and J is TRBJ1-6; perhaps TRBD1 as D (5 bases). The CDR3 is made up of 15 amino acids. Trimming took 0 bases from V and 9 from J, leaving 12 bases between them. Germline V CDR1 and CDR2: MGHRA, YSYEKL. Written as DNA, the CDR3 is TGCGCCAGCAGCCAAGATAAACAGGTCCCTTCACCCCTCCACTTT. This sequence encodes CASSQDKQVPSPLHF.

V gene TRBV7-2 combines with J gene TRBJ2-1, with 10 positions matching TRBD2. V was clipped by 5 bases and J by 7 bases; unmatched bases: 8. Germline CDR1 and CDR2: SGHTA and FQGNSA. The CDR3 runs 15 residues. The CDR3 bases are TGTGCCAGCAGCATATTGGGACTAGCGCGTAATGAGCAGTTCTTC. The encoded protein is CASSILGLARNEQFF. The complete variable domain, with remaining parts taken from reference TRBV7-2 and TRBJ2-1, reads GAGVSQSPSNKVTEKGKDVELRCDPISGHTALYWYRQSLGQGLEFLIYFQGNSAPDKSGLPSDRFSAERTGGSVSTLTIQRTQQEDSAVYLCASSILGLARNEQFFGPGTRLTVL.

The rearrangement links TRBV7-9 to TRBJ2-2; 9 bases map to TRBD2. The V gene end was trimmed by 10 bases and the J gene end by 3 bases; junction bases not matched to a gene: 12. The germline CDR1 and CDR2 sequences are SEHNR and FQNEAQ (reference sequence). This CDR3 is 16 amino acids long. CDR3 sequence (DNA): TGTGCCAACGAGAAATTAGCGGGGGCTTACACCGGGGAGCTGTTTTTT. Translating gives CANEKLAGAYTGELFF.

The CDR3 sequence: CAGTSLDTQYF. The DNA for the CDR3 is TGTGCCGGCACAAGTCTAGACACGCAGTATTTT. The chain carries TRBV12-3 or TRBV12-4 and TRBJ2-3; no definite D call. V was shortened by 11 bases and J by 9 bases, with 15 bases between the two germline ends. CDR3 length: 11 amino acids.

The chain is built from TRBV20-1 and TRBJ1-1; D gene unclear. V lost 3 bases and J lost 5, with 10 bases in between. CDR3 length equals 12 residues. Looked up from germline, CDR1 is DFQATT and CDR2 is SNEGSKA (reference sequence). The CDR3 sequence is CSARGLRTEAFF. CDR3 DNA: TGCAGTGCTAGGGGGTTGAGAACTGAAGCTTTCTTT.

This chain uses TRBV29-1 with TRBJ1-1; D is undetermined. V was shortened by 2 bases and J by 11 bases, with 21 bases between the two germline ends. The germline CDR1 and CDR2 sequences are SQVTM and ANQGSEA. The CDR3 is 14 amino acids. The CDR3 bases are TGCAGCGTTGAAACTCTTCTGGGAGGACGGGAGGCTTTCTTT. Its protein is CSVETLLGGREAFF. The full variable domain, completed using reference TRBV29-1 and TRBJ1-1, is SAVISQKPSRDICQRGTSLTIQCQVDSQVTMMFWYRQQPGQSLTLIATANQGSEATYESGFVIDKFPISRPNLTFSTLTVSNMSPEDSSIYLCSVETLLGGREAFFGQGTRLTVV.

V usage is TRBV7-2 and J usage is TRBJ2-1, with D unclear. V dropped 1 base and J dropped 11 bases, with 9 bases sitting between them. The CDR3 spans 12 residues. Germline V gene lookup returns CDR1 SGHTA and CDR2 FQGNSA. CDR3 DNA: TGTGCCAGCAGCTTAGACAGAGAACAGCAGTTCTTC. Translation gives CASSLDREQQFF.

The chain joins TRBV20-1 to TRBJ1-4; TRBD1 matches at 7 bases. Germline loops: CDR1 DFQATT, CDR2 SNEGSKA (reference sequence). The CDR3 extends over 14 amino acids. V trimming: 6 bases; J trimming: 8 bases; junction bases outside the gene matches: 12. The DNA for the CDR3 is TGCAGTGCCGGAATGACAGGGTTTTGGGAAAAACTGTTTTTT. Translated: CSAGMTGFWEKLFF.

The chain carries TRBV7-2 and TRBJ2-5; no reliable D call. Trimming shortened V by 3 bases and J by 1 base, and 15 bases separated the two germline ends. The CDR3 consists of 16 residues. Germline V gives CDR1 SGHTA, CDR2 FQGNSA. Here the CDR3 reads CASSFVSAIIQETQYF. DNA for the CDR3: TGTGCCAGCAGCTTTGTTTCCGCCATTATCCAAGAGACCCAGTACTTC.

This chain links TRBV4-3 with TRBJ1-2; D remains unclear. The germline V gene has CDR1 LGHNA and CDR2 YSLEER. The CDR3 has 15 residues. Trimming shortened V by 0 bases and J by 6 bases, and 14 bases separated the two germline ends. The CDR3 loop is CASSQDLDSVHGYTF. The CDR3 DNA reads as TGCGCCAGCAGCCAAGACCTAGACTCAGTGCATGGCTACACCTTC.

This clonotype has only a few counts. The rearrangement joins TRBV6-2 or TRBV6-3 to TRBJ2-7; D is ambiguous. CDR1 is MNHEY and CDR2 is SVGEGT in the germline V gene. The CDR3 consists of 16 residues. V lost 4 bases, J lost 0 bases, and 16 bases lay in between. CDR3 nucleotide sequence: TGTGCCAGCAGTTCAATAGAATCAATGGGCTCCTACGAGCAGTACTTC. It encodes CASSSIESMGSYEQYF.

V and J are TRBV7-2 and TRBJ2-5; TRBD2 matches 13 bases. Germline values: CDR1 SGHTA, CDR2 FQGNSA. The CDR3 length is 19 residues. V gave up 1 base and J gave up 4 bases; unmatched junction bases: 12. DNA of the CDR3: TGTGCCAGCAGCTTAGTCTCTGGACTAGCGGGGGCTCCAACAGAGACCCAGTACTTC. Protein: CASSLVSGLAGAPTETQYF.

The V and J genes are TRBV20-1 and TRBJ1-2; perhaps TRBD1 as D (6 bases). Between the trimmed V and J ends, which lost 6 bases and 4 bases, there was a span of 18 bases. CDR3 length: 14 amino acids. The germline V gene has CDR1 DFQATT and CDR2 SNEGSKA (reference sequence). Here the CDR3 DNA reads TGCAGTGCCCCCGACAGGCGAAGTTCCTATGGCTACACCTTC. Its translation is CSAPDRRSSYGYTF.

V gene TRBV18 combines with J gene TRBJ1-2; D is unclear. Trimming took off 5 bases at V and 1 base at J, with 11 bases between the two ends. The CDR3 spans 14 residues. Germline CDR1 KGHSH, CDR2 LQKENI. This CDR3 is CASSRVDFNYGYTF. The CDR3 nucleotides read TGTGCCAGCTCAAGGGTAGACTTTAACTATGGCTACACCTTC.

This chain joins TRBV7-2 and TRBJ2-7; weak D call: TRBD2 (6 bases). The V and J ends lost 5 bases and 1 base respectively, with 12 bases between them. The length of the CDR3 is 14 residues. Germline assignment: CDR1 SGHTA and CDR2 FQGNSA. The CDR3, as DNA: TGTGCCAGCAGCGGGCGGGACGGATCCTACGAGCAGTACTTC. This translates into CASSGRDGSYEQYF. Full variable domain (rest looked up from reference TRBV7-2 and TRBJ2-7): GAGVSQSPSNKVTEKGKDVELRCDPISGHTALYWYRQSLGQGLEFLIYFQGNSAPDKSGLPSDRFSAERTGGSVSTLTIQRTQQEDSAVYLCASSGRDGSYEQYFGPGTRLTVT.